This T cell receptor (beta chain) was captured by sequencing in a study of cytomegalovirus exposure and HLA in healthy donors. Researchers ran the PCR with 60 Vbeta and 13 Jbeta primers. The assay was immunoSEQ multiplex PCR, and TCRdb's table has in-frame clones only and misses some. This repertoire shows about 130,000 clones, more than 70% found once; its top ten account for under 1.2%. Remarks on this clone: The antigen is unknown.

The CDR3 length is 16 residues. Germline V gene data show CDR1 as SGHDT and CDR2 as YYEEEE. The V gene end was trimmed by 0 bases and the J gene end by 5 bases; junction bases not matched to a gene: 7. Notes on the study in general: Sequencing depth roughly uniform across donors was assumed in presence/absence analyses. The only immune exposure information that was available was CMV serostatus. The study put 150 to 200 TCR beta chains on its list as cytomegalovirus-associated. Most CMV-associated TCR beta chains were later found to appear HLA-restricted.

The clonotype was recovered from a human donor in good health. The V call is TRBV5-6, the J call TRBJ2-2, with 7 bases matching TRBD2. Material: PBMCs. CDR3 nucleotide sequence: TGTGCCAGCAGCTTGGTCATCCTGGGAGGGACCGGGGAGCTGTTTTTT. Its protein is CASSLVILGGTGELFF.